In its sample, the clone carrying this T cell receptor (beta chain) was seen many times. These data originate in a study of T cells in Graves' hyperthyroidism and ophthalmopathy. Trimming took 7 bases from V and 2 from J, leaving 11 bases between them. Germline CDR1 and CDR2: MDHEN and SYDVKM. CDR3 length equals 13 residues. Researchers amplified the TCR beta CDR3 regions from RNA transcripts. The primer set for the first-round RT-PCR of the TCR CDR3 was HTBI. TCRdb re-called the multiplex PCR reads with MiXCR, one entry per CDR3 protein. This sample has some 350,000 distinct CDR3 sequences, with 15% to 18% found just once. Each diagnosis was grounded in clinical symptoms, serum thyroxine and TRAb, thyroid ultrasound, and orbital computed tomography. The PBMCs were taken from roughly 10 ml of fresh peripheral blood.

The V call is TRBV28, the J call TRBJ2-5; D is possibly TRBD1 (5 bases). The receptor's source is a woman younger than 30 with Graves' hyperthyroidism that later progressed to Graves' ophthalmopathy. Specimen: blood. CDR3 sequence reads: CASNGHPQETQYF. CDR3 DNA: TGTGCCAGCAACGGACATCCACAAGAGACCCAGTACTTC.